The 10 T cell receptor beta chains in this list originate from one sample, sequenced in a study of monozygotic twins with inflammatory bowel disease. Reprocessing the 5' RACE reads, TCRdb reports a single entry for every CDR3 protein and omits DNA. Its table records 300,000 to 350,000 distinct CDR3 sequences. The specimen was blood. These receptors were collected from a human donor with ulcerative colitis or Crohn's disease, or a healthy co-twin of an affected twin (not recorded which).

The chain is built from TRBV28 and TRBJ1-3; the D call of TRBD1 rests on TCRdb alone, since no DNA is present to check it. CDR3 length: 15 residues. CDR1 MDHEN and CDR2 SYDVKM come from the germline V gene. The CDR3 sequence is CASSNRDRVGNTIYF.

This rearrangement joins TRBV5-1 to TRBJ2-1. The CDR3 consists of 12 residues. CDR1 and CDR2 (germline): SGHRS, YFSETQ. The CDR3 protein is CASSLASDEQFF.

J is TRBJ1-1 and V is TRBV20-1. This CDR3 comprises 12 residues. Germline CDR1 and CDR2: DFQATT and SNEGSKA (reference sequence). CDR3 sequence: CSLRALNTEAFF.

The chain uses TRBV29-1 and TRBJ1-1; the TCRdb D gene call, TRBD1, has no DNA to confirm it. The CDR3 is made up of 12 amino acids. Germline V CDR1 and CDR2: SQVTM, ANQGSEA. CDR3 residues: CSVTGGDTEAFF.

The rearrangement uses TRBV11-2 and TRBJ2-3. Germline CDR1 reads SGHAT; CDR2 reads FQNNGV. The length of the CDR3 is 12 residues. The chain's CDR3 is CASTDPRNTQYF.

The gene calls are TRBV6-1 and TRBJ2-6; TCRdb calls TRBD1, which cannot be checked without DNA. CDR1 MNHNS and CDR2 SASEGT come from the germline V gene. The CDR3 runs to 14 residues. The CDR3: CASKRGGGANVLTF.

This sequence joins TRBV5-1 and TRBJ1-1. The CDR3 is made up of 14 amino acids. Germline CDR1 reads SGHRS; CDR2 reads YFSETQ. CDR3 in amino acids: CASSLARENTEAFF.

CDR3 region: CASSLGQEANTEAFF. The chain joins TRBV7-2 to TRBJ1-1; TCRdb's D call of TRBD1 is untestable without DNA. The CDR3 is 15 amino acids. CDR1 and CDR2 (germline): SGHTA, FQGNSA.

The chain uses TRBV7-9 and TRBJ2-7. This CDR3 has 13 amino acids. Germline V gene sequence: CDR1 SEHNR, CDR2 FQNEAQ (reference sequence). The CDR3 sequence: CASSPDSSYEQYF.

This CDR3 is CASKRSGSGEQYF. The chain carries TRBV12-3 or TRBV12-4 and TRBJ2-7; TCRdb's D call of TRBD2 is untestable without DNA. CDR3 length: 13 residues.